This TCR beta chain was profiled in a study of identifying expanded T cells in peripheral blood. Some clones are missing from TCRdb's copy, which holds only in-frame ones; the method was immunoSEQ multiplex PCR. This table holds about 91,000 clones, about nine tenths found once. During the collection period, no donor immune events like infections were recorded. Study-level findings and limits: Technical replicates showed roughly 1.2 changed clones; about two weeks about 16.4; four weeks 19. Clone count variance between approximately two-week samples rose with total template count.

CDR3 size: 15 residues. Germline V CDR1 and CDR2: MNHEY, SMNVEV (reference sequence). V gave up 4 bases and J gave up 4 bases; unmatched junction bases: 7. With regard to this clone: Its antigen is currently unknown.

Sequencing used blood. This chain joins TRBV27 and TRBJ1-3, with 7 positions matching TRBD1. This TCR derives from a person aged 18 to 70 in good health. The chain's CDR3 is CASSSRGGAGNTIYF. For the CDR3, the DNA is TGTGCCAGCAGTTCCCGAGGGGGCGCCGGAAACACCATATATTTT.